The T cell receptor beta chain described here comes from a study of T-cell memory formation after mild COVID-19. Study findings and constraints: Clones contracting day 15 to 85 were balanced CD4/CD8; later expanders leaned CD4+.

TCRdb re-analysed the 5' RACE reads in MiXCR, keeping a single row per CDR3 protein. The sample yields about 190,000 distinct CDR3 sequences, 15% to 20% seen once. The CDR3 loop spans 17 amino acids. Germline CDR1 SGHTS, CDR2 YDEGEE. Trimming cost V 3 bases and J 2 bases; bases outside gene matches: 5. Concerning this clonotype: As yet, its antigen is unknown.

Sequencing was carried out using PBMCs or a T cell subset sorted from them (not recorded which). The sequence came from an adult woman who had mild COVID-19 (a few samples of this study predate the infection). Cell type and time point are not known. This rearrangement joins TRBV5-8 to TRBJ2-1, with 13 bases aligning to TRBD2. In nucleotides, the CDR3 is TGTGCCAGCAGCTCGGGACTAGCGGGATCGCCCTACAATGAGCAGTTCTTC. Its protein product is CASSSGLAGSPYNEQFF.